The T cell receptor (beta chain) under discussion was sequenced for a study of identical twins. Findings of the study overall: Excess twin sharing in beta out-of-frame sequences was weaker. Whereas memory repertoires showed no such difference, abundant cord blood beta clonotypes carried fewer insertions.

This clonotype was detected ten times or more. Its antigen is as yet unknown. TCRdb reprocessed the 5' RACE reads with MiXCR, giving one entry per CDR3 protein. The sample records around 480,000 distinct CDR3 sequences, 13% to 15% being singletons. The CDR3 is 14 amino acids. V gave up 0 bases and J gave up 2 bases, with 9 bases separating them. Germline CDR1 reads SGHRS; CDR2 reads YFSETQ. The same data also contributed to another study, on yellow fever vaccine responses in identical twins.

The chain has TRBV5-1 and TRBJ2-7; D perhaps matches TRBD1 (5 bases). The TCR comes from a woman aged 18-29 years in good health. Sequenced: CD4+ T cells sorted from blood. CDR3 coding DNA: TGCGCCAGCAGCTTGGTTGCAGGGCCCTACGAGCAGTACTTC. Protein sequence: CASSLVAGPYEQYF. Looking up the rest from reference TRBV5-1 and TRBJ2-7 gives the full variable domain: KAGVTQTPRYLIKTRGQQVTLSCSPISGHRSVSWYQQTPGQGLQFLFEYFSETQRNKGNFPGRFSGRQFSNSRSEMNVSTLELGDSALYLCASSLVAGPYEQYFGPGTRLTVT.